The clone carrying this TCR beta chain was picked up one time. TCRdb's copy holds only in-frame clones and misses some; the assay was immunoSEQ multiplex PCR. The sample has 34,000 or so clones, 90% seen once. The entry originates in a study of T cell changes during pregnancy in multiple sclerosis. Germline lookup yields CDR1 LNHDA and CDR2 SQIVND (reference sequence). Deletions cut 7 bases from V and 2 bases from J, with 17 bases between. The CDR3 sequence is 16 residues long. This chain joins TRBV19 and TRBJ1-4; tentative D call: TRBD1 (5 bases). The sequenced sample was CD8+ T cells from peripheral blood mononuclear cells, obtained in the first trimester of pregnancy. The receptor was isolated from a female donor with multiple sclerosis, enrolled in a pregnancy study. CDR3 loop: CASNPERGATNEKLFF. CDR3 DNA sequence: TGTGCCAGTAACCCCGAAAGGGGCGCGACTAATGAAAAACTGTTTTTT.